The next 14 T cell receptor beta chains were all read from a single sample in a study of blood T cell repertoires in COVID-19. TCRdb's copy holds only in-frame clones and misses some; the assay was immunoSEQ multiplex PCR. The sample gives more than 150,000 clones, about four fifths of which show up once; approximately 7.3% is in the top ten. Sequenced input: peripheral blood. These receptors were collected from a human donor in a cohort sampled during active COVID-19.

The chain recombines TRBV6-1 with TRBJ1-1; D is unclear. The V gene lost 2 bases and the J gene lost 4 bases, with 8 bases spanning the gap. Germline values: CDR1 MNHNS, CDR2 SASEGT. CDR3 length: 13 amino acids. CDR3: CASSEMGSTEAFF. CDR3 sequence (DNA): TGTGCCAGCAGTGAAATGGGCTCCACTGAAGCTTTCTTT.

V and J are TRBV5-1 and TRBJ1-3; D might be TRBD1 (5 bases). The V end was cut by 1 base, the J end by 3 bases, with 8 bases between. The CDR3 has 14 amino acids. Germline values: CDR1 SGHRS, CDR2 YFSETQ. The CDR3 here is CASSLRGSGNTIYF. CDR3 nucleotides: TGCGCCAGCAGCTTGAGGGGTAGTGGAAACACCATATATTTT.

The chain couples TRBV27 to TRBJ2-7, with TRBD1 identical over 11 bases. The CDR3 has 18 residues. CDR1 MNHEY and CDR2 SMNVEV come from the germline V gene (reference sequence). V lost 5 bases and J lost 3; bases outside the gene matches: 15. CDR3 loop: CASSTLSRTGGLSYEQYF. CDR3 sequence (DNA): TGTGCCAGCAGTACACTATCGCGGACAGGGGGCTTAAGCTACGAGCAGTACTTC.

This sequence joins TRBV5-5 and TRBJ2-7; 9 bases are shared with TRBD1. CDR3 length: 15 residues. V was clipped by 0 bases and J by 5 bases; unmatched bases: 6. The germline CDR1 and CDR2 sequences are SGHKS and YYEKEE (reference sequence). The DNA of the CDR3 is TGTGCCAGCAGCTTGGAAGGGACAGGGAAAAACGAGCAGTACTTC. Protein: CASSLEGTGKNEQYF.

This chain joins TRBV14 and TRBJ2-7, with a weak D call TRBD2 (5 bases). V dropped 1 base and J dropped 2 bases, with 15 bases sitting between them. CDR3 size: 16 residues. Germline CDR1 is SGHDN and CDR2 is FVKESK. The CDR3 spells CASSQVHGLNPYEQYF. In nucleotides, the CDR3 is TGTGCCAGCAGCCAAGTTCATGGACTCAACCCCTACGAGCAGTACTTC.

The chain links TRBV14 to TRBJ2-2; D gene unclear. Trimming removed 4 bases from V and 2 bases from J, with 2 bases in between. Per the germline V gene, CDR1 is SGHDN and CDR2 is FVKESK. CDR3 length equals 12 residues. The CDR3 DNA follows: TGTGCCAGCAGCCTAAACACCGGGGAGCTGTTTTTT. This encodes CASSLNTGELFF.

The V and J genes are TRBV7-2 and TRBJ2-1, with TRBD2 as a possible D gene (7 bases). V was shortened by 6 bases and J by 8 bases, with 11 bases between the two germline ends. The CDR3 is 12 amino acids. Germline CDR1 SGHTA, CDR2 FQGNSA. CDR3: CASSIGGDEQFF. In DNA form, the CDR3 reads TGTGCCAGCAGTATAGGGGGGGATGAGCAGTTCTTC.

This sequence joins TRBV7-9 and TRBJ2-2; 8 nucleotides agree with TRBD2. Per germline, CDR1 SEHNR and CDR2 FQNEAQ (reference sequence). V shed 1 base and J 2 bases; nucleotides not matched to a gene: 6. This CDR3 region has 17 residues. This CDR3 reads CASSLVLRGANTGELFF. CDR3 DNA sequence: TGTGCCAGCAGCTTAGTTTTGCGGGGGGCCAACACCGGGGAGCTGTTTTTT.

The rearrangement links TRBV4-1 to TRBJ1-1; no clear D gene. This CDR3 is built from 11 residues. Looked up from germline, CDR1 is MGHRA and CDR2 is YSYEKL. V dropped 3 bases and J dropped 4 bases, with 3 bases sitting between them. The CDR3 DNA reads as TGCGCCAGCAGCCACGGCACTGAAGCTTTCTTT. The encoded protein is CASSHGTEAFF.

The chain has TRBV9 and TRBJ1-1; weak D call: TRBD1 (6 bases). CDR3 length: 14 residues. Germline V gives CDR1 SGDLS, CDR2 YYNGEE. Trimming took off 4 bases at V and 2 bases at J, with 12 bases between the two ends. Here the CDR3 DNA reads TGTGCCAGCAGCTACTCGGACAGAAACACTGAAGCTTTCTTT. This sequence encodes CASSYSDRNTEAFF.

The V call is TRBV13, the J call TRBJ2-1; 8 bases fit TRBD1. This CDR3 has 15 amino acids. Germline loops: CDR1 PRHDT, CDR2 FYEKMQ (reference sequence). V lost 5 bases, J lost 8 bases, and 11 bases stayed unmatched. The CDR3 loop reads CASSPRGPPGDEQFF. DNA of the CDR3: TGTGCCAGCAGCCCCAGGGGGCCACCCGGGGATGAGCAGTTCTTC.

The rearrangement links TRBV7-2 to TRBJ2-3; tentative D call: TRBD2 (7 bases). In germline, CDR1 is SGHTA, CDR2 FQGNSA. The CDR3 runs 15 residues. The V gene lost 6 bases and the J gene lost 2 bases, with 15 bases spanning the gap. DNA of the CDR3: TGTGCCAGCAGTTTCCGGGGGGCCCACACAGATACGCAGTATTTT. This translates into CASSFRGAHTDTQYF.

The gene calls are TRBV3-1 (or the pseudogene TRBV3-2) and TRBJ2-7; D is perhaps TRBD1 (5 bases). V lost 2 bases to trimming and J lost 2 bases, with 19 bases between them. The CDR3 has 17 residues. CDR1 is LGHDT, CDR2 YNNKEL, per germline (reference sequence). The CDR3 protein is CASSQYTGASRTYEQYF. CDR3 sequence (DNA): TGTGCCAGCAGCCAATACACAGGTGCTTCTCGGACCTACGAGCAGTACTTC.

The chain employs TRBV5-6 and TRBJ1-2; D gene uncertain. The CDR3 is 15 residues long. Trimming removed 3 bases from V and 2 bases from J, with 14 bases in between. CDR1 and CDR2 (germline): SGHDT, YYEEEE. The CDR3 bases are TGTGCCAGCAGCTCCCTCAGGTCCCCGAACTATGGCTACACCTTC. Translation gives CASSSLRSPNYGYTF.